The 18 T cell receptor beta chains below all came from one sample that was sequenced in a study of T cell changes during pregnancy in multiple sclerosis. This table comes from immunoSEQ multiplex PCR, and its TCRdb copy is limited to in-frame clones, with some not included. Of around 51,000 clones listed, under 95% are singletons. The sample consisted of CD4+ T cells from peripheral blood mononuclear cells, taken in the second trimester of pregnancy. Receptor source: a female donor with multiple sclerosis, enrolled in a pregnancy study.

The CDR3 coding sequence is TGTGCCAGCAGCCGCCACGGGACAGGGCGAGAGACCCAGTACTTC. Translating gives CASSRHGTGRETQYF. J is TRBJ2-5 and V is TRBV14; 9 bases map to TRBD1. The germline V gene encodes CDR1 SGHDN and CDR2 FVKESK. The V segment lost 4 bases and the J segment 4 bases; nucleotides outside the gene matches: 7. CDR3 size: 15 residues.

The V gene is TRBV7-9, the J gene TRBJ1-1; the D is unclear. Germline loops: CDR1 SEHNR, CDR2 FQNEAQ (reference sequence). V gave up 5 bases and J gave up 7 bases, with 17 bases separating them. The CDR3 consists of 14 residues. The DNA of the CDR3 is TGTGCCAGCAGCAAGCCCCCGGGTCCGCATGAAGCTTTCTTT. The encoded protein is CASSKPPGPHEAFF.

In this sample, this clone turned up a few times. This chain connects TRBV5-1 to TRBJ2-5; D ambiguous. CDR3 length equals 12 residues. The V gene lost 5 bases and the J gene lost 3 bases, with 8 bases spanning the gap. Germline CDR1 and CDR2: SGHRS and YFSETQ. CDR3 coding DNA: TGCGCCAGCAGGTTCCTCGAAGAGACCCAGTACTTC. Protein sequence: CASRFLEETQYF.

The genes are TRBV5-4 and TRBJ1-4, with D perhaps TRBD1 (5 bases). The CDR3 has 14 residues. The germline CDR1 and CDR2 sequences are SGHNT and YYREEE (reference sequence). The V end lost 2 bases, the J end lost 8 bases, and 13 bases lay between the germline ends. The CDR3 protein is CASSFWGLSEKLFF. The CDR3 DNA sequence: TGTGCCAGCAGCTTTTGGGGCCTTTCAGAAAAACTGTTTTTT.

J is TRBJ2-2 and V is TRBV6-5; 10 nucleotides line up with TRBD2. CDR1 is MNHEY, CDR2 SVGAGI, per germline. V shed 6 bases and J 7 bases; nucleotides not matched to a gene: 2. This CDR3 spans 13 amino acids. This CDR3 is CASRLAGDGELFF. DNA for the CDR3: TGTGCCAGCAGGCTAGCGGGGGACGGGGAGCTGTTTTTT.

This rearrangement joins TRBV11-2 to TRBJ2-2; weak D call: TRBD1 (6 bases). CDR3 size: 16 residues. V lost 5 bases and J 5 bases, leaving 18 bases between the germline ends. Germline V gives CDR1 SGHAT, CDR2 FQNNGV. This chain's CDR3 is CASSLVAGAVTGELFF. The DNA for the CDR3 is TGTGCCAGCAGCCTAGTGGCAGGGGCTGTAACCGGGGAGCTGTTTTTT. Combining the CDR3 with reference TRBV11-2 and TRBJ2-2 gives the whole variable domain EAGVAQSPRYKIIEKRQSVAFWCNPISGHATLYWYQQILGQGPKLLIQFQNNGVVDDSQLPKDRFSAERLKGVDSTLKIQPAKLEDSAVYLCASSLVAGAVTGELFFGEGSRLTVL.

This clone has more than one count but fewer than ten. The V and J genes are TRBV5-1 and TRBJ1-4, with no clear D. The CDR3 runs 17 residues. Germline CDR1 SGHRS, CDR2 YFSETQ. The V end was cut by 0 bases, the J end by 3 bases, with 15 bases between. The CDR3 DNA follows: TGCGCCAGCAGCTTGGAATCCCAGGCCCGCCCTAATGAAAAACTGTTTTTT. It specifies CASSLESQARPNEKLFF.

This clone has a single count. This CDR3 reads CASSVELAGVSEQFF. CDR3 in DNA: TGTGCCAGCAGCGTAGAACTAGCGGGGGTTTCTGAGCAGTTCTTC. The rearrangement joins TRBV9 to TRBJ2-1, with 11 bases fitting TRBD2. Trimming took 0 bases from V and 9 from J; bases not matched to a gene: 5. This CDR3 is 15 amino acids long. The germline gives CDR1 SGDLS, CDR2 YYNGEE.

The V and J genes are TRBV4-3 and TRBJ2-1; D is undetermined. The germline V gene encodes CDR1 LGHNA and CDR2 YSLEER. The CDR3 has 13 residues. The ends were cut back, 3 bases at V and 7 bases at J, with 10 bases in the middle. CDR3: CASSQGLSNEQFF. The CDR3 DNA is TGCGCCAGCAGCCAGGGCCTATCAAATGAGCAGTTCTTC.

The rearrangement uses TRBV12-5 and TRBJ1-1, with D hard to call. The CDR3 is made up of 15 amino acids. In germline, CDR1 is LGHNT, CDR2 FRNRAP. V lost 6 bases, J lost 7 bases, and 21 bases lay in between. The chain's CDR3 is CASGPPQTTNSEAFF. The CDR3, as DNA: TGTGCTAGTGGACCCCCGCAAACCACGAATAGTGAAGCTTTCTTT.

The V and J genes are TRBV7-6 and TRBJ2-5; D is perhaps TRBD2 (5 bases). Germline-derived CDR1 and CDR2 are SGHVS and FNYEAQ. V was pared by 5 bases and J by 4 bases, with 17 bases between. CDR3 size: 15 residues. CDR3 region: CASSQAGSGLETQYF. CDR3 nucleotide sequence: TGTGCCAGCAGCCAGGCCGGCTCGGGATTAGAGACCCAGTACTTC.

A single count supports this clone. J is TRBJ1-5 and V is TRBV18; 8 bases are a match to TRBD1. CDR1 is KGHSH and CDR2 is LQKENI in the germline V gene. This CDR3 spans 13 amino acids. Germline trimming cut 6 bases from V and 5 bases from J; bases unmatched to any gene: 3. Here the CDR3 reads CASSQGADQPQHF. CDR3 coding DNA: TGTGCCAGCTCCCAGGGGGCGGATCAGCCCCAGCATTTT. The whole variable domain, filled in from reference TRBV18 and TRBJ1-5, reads NAGVMQNPRHLVRRRGQEARLRCSPMKGHSHVYWYRQLPEEGLKFMVYLQKENIIDESGMPKERFSAEFPKEGPSILRIQQVVRGDSAAYFCASSQGADQPQHFGDGTRLSIL.

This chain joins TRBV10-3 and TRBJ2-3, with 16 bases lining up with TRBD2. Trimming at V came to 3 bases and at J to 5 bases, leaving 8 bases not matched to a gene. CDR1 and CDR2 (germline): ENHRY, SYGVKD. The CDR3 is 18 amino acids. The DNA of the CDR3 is TGTGCCATCAGTGATCCCCCGGGACTAGCGGGGGGGGGAGATACGCAGTATTTT. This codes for CAISDPPGLAGGGDTQYF.

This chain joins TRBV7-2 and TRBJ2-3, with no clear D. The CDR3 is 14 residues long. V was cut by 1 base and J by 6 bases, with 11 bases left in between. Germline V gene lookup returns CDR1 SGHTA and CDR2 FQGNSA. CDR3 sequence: CASSLDSVLDTQYF. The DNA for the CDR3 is TGTGCCAGCAGCTTAGATTCTGTTTTGGATACGCAGTATTTT.

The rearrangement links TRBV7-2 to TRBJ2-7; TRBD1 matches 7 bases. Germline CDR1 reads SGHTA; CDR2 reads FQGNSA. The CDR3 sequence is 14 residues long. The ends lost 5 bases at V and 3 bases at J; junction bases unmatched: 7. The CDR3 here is CASSLGQAHYEQYF. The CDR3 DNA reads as TGTGCCAGCAGCCTAGGACAGGCTCACTACGAGCAGTACTTC.

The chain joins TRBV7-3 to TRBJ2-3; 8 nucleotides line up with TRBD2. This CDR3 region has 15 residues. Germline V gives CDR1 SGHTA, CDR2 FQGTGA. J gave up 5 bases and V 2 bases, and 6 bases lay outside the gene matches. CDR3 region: CASSLDGGAGDTQYF. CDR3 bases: TGTGCCAGCAGCTTAGACGGGGGGGCCGGAGATACGCAGTATTTT. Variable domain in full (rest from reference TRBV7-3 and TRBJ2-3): GAGVSQTPSNKVTEKGKYVELRCDPISGHTALYWYRQSLGQGPEFLIYFQGTGAADDSGLPNDRFFAVRPEGSVSTLKIQRTERGDSAVYLCASSLDGGAGDTQYFGPGTRLTVL.

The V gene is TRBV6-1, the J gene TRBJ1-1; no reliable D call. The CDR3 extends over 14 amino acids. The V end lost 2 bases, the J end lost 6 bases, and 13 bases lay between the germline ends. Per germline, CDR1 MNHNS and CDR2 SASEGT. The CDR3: CASSEILRVAEAFF. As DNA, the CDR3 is TGTGCCAGCAGTGAAATCCTTCGGGTTGCTGAAGCTTTCTTT.

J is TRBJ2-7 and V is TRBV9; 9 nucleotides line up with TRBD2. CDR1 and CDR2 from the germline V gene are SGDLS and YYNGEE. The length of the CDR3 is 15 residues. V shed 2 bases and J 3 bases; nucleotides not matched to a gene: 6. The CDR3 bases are TGTGCCAGCAGCGTTGGGTCTAGCGGGGTCTACGAGCAGTACTTC. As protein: CASSVGSSGVYEQYF. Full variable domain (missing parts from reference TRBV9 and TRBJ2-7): DSGVTQTPKHLITATGQRVTLRCSPRSGDLSVYWYQQSLDQGLQFLIQYYNGEERAKGNILERFSAQQFPDLHSELNLSSLELGDSALYFCASSVGSSGVYEQYFGPGTRLTVT.